Shown below are 4 T cell receptor beta chains from a single sample sequenced in a study of T cells in Graves' hyperthyroidism and ophthalmopathy. Amplified TCR beta CDR3 regions came from RNA transcripts. Primed by the HTBI set, a first-round RT-PCR was run on the TCR CDR3. TCRdb redid the calling of the multiplex PCR reads with MiXCR, one entry per CDR3 protein. This table has around 700,000 distinct CDR3 sequences, 30% to 40% appearing once. The material sequenced was blood. Receptors originate from a woman between 40 and 55 years old with Graves' hyperthyroidism.

J is TRBJ2-5 and V is TRBV7-9; a possible D gene is TRBD2 (7 bases). CDR3 length: 16 residues. Germline CDR1 and CDR2: SEHNR and FQNEAQ (reference sequence). The germline V and J ends were trimmed by 2 bases and 3 bases, with 16 bases remaining between them. CDR3 DNA sequence: TGTGCCAGCAGCTTATTTAACGGGGGGCCTAAAGAGACCCAGTACTTC. Encoded protein: CASSLFNGGPKETQYF.

The V gene is TRBV10-3, the J gene TRBJ2-6; 8 bases agree with TRBD1. The J segment lost 10 bases and the V segment lost 6 bases, leaving 2 bases of the junction unmatched. Germline CDR1 ENHRY, CDR2 SYGVKD. The CDR3 has 12 amino acids. The CDR3 coding sequence is TGTGCCATCAGACAGGGGGAGAACGTCCTGACTTTC. It yields the protein CAIRQGENVLTF.

This clonotype was counted between two and nine times. V gene TRBV7-9 combines with J gene TRBJ2-4; 11 positions match TRBD1. This CDR3 comprises 13 residues. Germline values: CDR1 SEHNR, CDR2 FQNEAQ (reference sequence). V gave up 8 bases and J gave up 9 bases; unmatched junction bases: 6. This CDR3 reads CASSVGQGAIQYF. The CDR3 DNA reads as TGTGCCAGCTCCGTTGGACAGGGGGCCATTCAGTACTTC.

This clonotype was seen repeatedly, ten times or more. The chain joins TRBV7-9 to TRBJ1-2, with TRBD1 matching over 7 bases. The germline CDR1 and CDR2 sequences are SEHNR and FQNEAQ (reference sequence). The J segment lost 7 bases and the V segment lost 5 bases, leaving 10 bases of the junction unmatched. The CDR3 is 14 amino acids. CDR3 amino acids: CASSLGTVAPGYTF. The CDR3 nucleotides are TGTGCCAGCAGCCTAGGGACAGTGGCTCCTGGCTACACCTTC.